The T cell receptor beta chain described here comes from a study of shared clonotypes between healthy human individuals. Study context: The donors, two women and a few men, were aged 18 to 49.

The ends lost 4 bases at V and 3 bases at J; junction bases unmatched: 10. The germline V gene has CDR1 SGHVS and CDR2 FNYEAQ. The CDR3 loop spans 16 amino acids. Naive CD8 cells, CD45RO-negative and positively selected for CCR7, excluded terminally differentiated effector memory CD45RA+ cells. Generated by immunoSEQ multiplex PCR, the TCRdb table keeps only in-frame clones and is missing some. The table records millions of clones, 90% to 95% of them present only once. The sample taken for sequencing was naive CD8+ T cells from PBMCs. This clonotype was obtained from a man aged 18 to 30 in good health. Some clones in this sample may be carry-over from other donors' samples. The chain employs TRBV7-6 and TRBJ2-5; 8 nucleotides line up with TRBD2. CDR3 bases: TGTGCCAGCAGCTCCCTCAGGACTAGCCTAGAAGAGACCCAGTACTTC. This codes for CASSSLRTSLEETQYF. Drawing the rest from reference TRBV7-6 and TRBJ2-5, the complete variable domain is GAGVSQSPRYKVTKRGQDVALRCDPISGHVSLYWYRQALGQGPEFLTYFNYEAQQDKSGLPNDRFSAERPEGSISTLTIQRTEQRDSAMYRCASSSLRTSLEETQYFGPGTRLLVL.